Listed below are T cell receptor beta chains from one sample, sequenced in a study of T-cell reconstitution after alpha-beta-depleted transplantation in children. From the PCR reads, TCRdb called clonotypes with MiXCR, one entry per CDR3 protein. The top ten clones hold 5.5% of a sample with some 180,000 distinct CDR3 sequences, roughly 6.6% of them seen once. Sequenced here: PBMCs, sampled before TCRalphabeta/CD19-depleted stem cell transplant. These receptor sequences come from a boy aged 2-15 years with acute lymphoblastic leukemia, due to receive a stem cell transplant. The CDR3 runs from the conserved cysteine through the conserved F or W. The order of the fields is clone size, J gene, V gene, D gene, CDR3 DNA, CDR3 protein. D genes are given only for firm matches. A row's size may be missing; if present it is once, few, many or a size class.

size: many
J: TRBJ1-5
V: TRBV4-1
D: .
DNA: TGCGCCAGCAGCCAAGATTTTCAAAGCGGTGTCGGCAGACCTTATCAGCCCCAGCATTTT
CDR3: CASSQDFQSGVGRPYQPQHF

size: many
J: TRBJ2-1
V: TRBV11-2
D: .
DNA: TGTGCCAGCAGCTTAGGTAGCAGGGGATCTAAGCAGTTCTTC
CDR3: CASSLGSRGSKQFF

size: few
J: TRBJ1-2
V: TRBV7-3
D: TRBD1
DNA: TGTGCCAGCAGCCAACAAGGGAGACAGGGGAACTATGGCTACACCTTC
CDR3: CASSQQGRQGNYGYTF

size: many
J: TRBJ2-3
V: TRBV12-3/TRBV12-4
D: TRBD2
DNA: TGTGCCAGCAGTCGACGACTAGCGGGGGGCACAGATACGCAGTATTTT
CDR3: CASSRRLAGGTDTQYF

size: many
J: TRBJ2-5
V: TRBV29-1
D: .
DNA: TGCAGCGTTGTTCTTTTTCAAGAGACCCAGTACTTC
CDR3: CSVVLFQETQYF

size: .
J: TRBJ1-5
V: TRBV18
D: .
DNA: TGTGCCAGCTCACCGGCAGGAACGCAGCCCCAGCATTTT
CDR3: CASSPAGTQPQHF

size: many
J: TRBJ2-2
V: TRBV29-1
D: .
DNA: TGCAGCGCTGGTCGAGCGCAGAACACCGGGGAGCTGTTTTTT
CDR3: CSAGRAQNTGELFF

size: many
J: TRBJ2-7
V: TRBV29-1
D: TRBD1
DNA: TGCAGCGTTGGTGACAGGGACTACGAGCAGTACTTC
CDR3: CSVGDRDYEQYF

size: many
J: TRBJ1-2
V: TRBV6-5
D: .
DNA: TGTGCCAGCAGTTACTCGGACAGTAACTATGGCTACACCTTC
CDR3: CASSYSDSNYGYTF

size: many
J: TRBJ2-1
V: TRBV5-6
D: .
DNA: TGTGCCAGCAGCTTGGCTCCAGGTGAGCAGTTCTTC
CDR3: CASSLAPGEQFF

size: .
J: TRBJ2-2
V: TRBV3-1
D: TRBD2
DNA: TGTGCCAGCAGCCAGGTCCTTCTAGCGGGGGTTATAGCCGGGGAGCTGTTTTTT
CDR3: CASSQVLLAGVIAGELFF

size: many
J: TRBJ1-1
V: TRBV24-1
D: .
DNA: TGTGCCACCAGTGATTTGTACAGACCTGAAGCTTTCTTT
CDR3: CATSDLYRPEAFF

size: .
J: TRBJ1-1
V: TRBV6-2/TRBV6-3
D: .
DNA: TGTGCCAGCAGATCCGGGGCCGGCATCCTGGGCGGCACTGAAGCTTTCTTT
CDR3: CASRSGAGILGGTEAFF

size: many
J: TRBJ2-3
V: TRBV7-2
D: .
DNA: TGTGCCAGCAGCTTAGCGGCTGTTAAAGATACGCAGTATTTT
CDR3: CASSLAAVKDTQYF

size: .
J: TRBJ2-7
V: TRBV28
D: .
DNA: TGTGCCAGCAGTCTGGCCCGGGCAGGGGGGTCCTACGAGCAGTACTTC
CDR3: CASSLARAGGSYEQYF

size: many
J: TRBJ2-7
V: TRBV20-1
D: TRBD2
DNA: TGCAGTGCTTCACTAGCGGGGGGGTACGAGCAGTACTTC
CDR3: CSASLAGGYEQYF

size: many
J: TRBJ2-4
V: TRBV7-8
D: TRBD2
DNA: TGTGCCAGCAGCTCTAGCGGGGGGGCCCCCTTAGCCAAAAACATTCAGTACTTC
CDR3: CASSSSGGAPLAKNIQYF

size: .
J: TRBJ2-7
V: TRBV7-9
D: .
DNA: TGTGCCAGCAGCATGGCCGGACGAATGGGGGGATACGAGCAGTACTTC
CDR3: CASSMAGRMGGYEQYF

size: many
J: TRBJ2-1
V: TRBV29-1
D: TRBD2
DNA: TGCAGCCAGCGGGTAGCGGGAGACAATGAGCAGTTCTTC
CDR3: CSQRVAGDNEQFF

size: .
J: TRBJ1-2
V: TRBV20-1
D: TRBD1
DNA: TGCAGTGCTAGTCAGGGGGCTTTACGTCACTATGGCTACACCTTC
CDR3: CSASQGALRHYGYTF

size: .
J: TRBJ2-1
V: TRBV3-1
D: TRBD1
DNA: TGTGCCAGCAGCCAAGAACTTCAGGGGGCGAATGAGCAGTTCTTC
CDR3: CASSQELQGANEQFF

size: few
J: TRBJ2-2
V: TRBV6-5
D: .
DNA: TGTGCCAGCAGTTACGAATGGGAGTCCGGGGAGCTGTTTTTT
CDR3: CASSYEWESGELFF

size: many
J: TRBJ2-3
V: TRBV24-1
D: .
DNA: TGTGCCACCAGTGTTCCCGGAATCGGAGATACGCAGTATTTT
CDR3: CATSVPGIGDTQYF

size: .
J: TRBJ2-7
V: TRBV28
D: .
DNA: TGTGCCAGCAGTTCCACAGGGGAGGGGTCCTACGAGCAGTACTTC
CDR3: CASSSTGEGSYEQYF

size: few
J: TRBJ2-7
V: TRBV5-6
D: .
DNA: TGTGCCAGCAGCTTGTCGTACTCAGGCTACGAGCAGTACTTC
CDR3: CASSLSYSGYEQYF

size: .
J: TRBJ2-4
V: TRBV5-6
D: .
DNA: TGTGCCAGCCGTACGCGCCCGGAAAACATTCAGTACTTC
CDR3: CASRTRPENIQYF

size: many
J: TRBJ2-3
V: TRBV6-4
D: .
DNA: TGTGCCAGCAGTGACTCCGAGGGCGCAGATACGCAGTATTTT
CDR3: CASSDSEGADTQYF

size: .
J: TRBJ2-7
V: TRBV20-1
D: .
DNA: TGCAGTGCTCGGGGACTGATTAGCTCCTACGAGCAGTACTTC
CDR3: CSARGLISSYEQYF

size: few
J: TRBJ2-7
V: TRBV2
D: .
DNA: TGTGCCAGCAGTGAATTGGAGCGGTCCTCCTACGAGCAGTACTTC
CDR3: CASSELERSSYEQYF

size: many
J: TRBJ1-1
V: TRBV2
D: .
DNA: TGTGCCAGCAGGGCCTACGCCACTGAAGCTTTCTTT
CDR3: CASRAYATEAFF

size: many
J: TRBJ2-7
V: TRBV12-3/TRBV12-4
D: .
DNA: TGTGCCAGCAGTTTTCGGTTAATACGAGCGAGCGAGCAGTACTTC
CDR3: CASSFRLIRASEQYF

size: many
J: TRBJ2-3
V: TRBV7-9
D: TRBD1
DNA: TGTGCCAGCAGCGTCCGGGGACAGAGCACAGATACGCAGTATTTT
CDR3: CASSVRGQSTDTQYF

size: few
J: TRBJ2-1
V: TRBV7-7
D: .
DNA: TGTGCCAGCAGCCTAGATATGACAGGCCACAATGAGCAGTTCTTC
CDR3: CASSLDMTGHNEQFF

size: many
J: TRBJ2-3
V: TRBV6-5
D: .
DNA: TGTGCCAGCAGCTACCATCTCACAGATACGCAGTATTTT
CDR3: CASSYHLTDTQYF

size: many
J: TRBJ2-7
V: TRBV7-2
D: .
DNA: TGTGCCAGCAGCCTTACCCCCGGGTACGAGCAGTACTTC
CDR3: CASSLTPGYEQYF

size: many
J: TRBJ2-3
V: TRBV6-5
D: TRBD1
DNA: TGTGCCAGCAGTTCTACAGGGGATCGCACAGATACGCAGTATTTT
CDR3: CASSSTGDRTDTQYF

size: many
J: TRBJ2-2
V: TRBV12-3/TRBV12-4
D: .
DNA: TGTGCCAGCAGTTTAGGGGGTTACGGGCCCCTGTTTTTT
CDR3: CASSLGGYGPLFF

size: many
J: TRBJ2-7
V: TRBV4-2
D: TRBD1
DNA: TGTGCCAGCAGCCAGCAAGGGACAGGGACAAACTACGAGCAGTACTTC
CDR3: CASSQQGTGTNYEQYF

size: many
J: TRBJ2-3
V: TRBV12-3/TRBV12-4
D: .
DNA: TGTGCCAGCAGTTTGGGGCACACAGATACGCAGTATTTT
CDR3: CASSLGHTDTQYF

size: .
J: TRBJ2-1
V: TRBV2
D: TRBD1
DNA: TGTGCCAGCAGTGAAGCGCCAGGGGGCTTCTACAATGAGCAGTTCTTC
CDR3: CASSEAPGGFYNEQFF

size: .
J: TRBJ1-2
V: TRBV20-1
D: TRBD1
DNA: TGCAGTGCTCAGACAGGGGTGGGAGATGGCTACACCTTC
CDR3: CSAQTGVGDGYTF

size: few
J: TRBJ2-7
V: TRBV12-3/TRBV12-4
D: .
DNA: TGTGCCAGCAGTTTGGGGACTGCTGGCGAGCAGTACTTC
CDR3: CASSLGTAGEQYF

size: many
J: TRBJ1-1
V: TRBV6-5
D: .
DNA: TGTGCCAGCAGGACGGGGGGCAACCCTGAAGCTTTCTTT
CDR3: CASRTGGNPEAFF

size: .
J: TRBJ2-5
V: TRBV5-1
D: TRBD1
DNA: TGCGCCAGCAGCTTCGGACAGGGAAGTCAAGAGACCCAGTACTTC
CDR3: CASSFGQGSQETQYF

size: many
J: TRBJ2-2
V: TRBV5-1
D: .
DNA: TGCGCCAGCAGGATTGTACGGGGTTTCGGCGGGCTAGAAAACACCGGGGAGCTGTTTTTT
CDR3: CASRIVRGFGGLENTGELFF

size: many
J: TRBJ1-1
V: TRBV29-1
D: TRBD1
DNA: TGCAGCGTTGAAGAACAGGGGTGGACTGAAGCTTTCTTT
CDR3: CSVEEQGWTEAFF

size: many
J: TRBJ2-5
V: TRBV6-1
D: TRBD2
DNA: TGTGCCAGCAGACCAGCGGGAGTTACGGAGACCCAGTACTTC
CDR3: CASRPAGVTETQYF

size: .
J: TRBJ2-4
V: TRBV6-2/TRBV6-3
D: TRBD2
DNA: TGTGCCAGCAGCCCCGGGAATATGGGAGCGGGAGGACTCTTAGCCAAAAACATTCAGTACTTC
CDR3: CASSPGNMGAGGLLAKNIQYF

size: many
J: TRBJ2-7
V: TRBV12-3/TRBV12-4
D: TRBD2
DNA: TGTGCCAGCAGTCCCCGGACTAGCGGGGCTTCCGAGCAGTACTTC
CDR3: CASSPRTSGASEQYF

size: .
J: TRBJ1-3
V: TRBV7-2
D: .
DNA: TGTGCCAGCAGCTTAGTGGCCGAGGGAAACACCATATATTTT
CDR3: CASSLVAEGNTIYF

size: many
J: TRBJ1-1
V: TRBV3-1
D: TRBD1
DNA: TGTGCCAGCAGCCAGACAGGGGGCGCGAACACTGAAGCTTTCTTT
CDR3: CASSQTGGANTEAFF

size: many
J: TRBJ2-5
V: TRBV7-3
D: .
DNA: TGTGCCAGCAGCGAGACAGGAGAAGAGACCCAGTACTTC
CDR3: CASSETGEETQYF

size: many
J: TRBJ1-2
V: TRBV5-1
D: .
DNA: TGCGCCAGCAGCTGGAATGGGCCAGACCCGGACTATGGCTACACCTTC
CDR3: CASSWNGPDPDYGYTF

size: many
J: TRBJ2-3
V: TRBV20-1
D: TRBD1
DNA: TGCAGTGCTGCCGGGACAGGGGGATATGGCACAGATACGCAGTATTTT
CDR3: CSAAGTGGYGTDTQYF

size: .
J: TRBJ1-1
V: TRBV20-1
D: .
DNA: TGCAGTGCTAGAGATCCCGAGACAGGTGAAGGCACTGAAGCTTTCTTT
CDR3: CSARDPETGEGTEAFF

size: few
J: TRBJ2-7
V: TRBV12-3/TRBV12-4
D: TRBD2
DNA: TGTGCCAGCTGTTTAGCGCTGAGGGGACTAGCGGGAGGGTACGAGCAGTACTTC
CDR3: CASCLALRGLAGGYEQYF

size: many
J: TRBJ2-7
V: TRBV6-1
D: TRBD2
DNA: TGTGCCAGCAGTGAAGTGCTAGCGGGAGGTTCCACCTACGAGCAGTACTTC
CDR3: CASSEVLAGGSTYEQYF